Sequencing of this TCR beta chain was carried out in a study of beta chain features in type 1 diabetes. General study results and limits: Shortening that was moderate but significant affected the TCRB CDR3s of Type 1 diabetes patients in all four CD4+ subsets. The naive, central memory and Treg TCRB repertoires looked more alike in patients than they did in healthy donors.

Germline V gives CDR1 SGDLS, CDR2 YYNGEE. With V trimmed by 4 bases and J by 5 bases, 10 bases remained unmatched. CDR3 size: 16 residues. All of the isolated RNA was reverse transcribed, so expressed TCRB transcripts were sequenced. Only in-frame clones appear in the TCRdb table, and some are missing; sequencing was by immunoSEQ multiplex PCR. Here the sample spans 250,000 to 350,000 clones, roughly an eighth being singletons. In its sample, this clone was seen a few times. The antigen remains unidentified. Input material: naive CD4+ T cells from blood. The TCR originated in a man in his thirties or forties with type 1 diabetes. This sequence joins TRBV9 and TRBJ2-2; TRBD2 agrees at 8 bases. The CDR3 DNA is TGTGCCAGCAGCCGTCTTAGCGGGAAAGAAACCGGGGAGCTGTTTTTT. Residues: CASSRLSGKETGELFF.